One sample yielded the 3 T cell receptor beta chains listed below, sequenced in a study of cytomegalovirus exposure and HLA in healthy donors. Primers: 60 Vbeta forward and 13 Jbeta reverse. Libraries were prepared by immunoSEQ multiplex PCR; TCRdb keeps only in-frame clonotypes and omits some of them. The table lists approximately 190,000 clones. Sequenced input: PBMCs. These receptors came from a boy aged 5-17 years in good health and CMV-seronegative.

The chain joins TRBV30 to TRBJ1-2; tentative D call: TRBD1 (6 bases). The V gene's germline CDR1 is GTSNPN and CDR2 SVGIG (reference sequence). Trimming stripped 0 bases from V and 5 bases from J, with 13 bases between. The CDR3 is 14 residues long. CDR3 loop: CAWSVHRESYGYTF. The DNA for the CDR3 is TGTGCCTGGAGTGTGCACAGGGAGAGTTATGGCTACACCTTC.

Concerning this clone itself: The junction and the germline gene differ at one end; a read error may be behind it. This rearrangement joins TRBV2 to TRBJ1-2; D not certain. This CDR3 contains 8 residues. From germline, CDR1 is SNHLY and CDR2 FYNNEI. CDR3 coding DNA: TGTGCCGCCGCGGGAGGCCCCTTC. The encoded protein is CAAAGGPF.

The J gene is TRBJ2-1, the V gene TRBV4-1, with 10 bases fitting TRBD1. J gave up 3 bases and V 4 bases, and 6 bases lay outside the gene matches. The germline V gene encodes CDR1 MGHRA and CDR2 YSYEKL. This CDR3 is built from 16 residues. CDR3 protein: CASSRGTGDVYNEQFF. The DNA of the CDR3 is TGCGCCAGCAGCCGGGGGACAGGGGATGTCTACAATGAGCAGTTCTTC.